The subject of this entry is one T cell receptor gamma chain. Its antigen remains unknown. Within the sample, other DNA sequences also encode this same CDR3. This CDR3 contains 13 residues. J was trimmed by 3 bases and V by 3 bases; bases with no gene match: 5. The germline gives CDR1 VINAFY, CDR2 YDVSNSKD. The source of the sample is a study of Vδ1+ human thymocytes. Study outcomes and limitations: Thymic TRG and TRD repertoires appeared highly polyclonal, with Gaussian CDR3 length distributions. Unlike peripheral blood Vdelta1+ controls, thymic delta-chain sequences included around 21% Vdelta2 and few Vdelta3. Unexpected Vdelta2 sequences could cause misinterpretation of bulk repertoire data. TRG sequences recurred across donors, whereas TRD sequences stayed essentially private.

Sequences come from RNA converted to cDNA by reverse transcription. Pooled V-gene forward primers with one constant-region reverse primer generated the CDR3 amplicons by multiplex PCR. TCRdb fed the multiplex PCR reads into CATT to redo clone calling. The sample contains some 6,100 gamma-chain clones, roughly 40% of which appear only once. Alphabeta T cells were depleted, then CD3+ Vdelta1+ Vdelta2- thymocytes were FACS-sorted. Sequences were obtained from Vdelta1+ gamma-delta thymocytes from the thymus. Subset indicated: FACS-sorted CD3+ TCRalphabeta- TCRVdelta1+ TCRVdelta2- thymocytes. The receptor was isolated from a boy in the first two years of life who had congenital heart surgery. The rearrangement joins TRGV5 to TRGJ1 or TRGJ2. TCRdb offers no J gene call, so here the DNA was matched to germline to obtain one. CDR3 protein: CATWDGSYYKKLF. Written as DNA, the CDR3 is TGTGCCACCTGGGACGGGAGTTATTATAAGAAACTCTTT.